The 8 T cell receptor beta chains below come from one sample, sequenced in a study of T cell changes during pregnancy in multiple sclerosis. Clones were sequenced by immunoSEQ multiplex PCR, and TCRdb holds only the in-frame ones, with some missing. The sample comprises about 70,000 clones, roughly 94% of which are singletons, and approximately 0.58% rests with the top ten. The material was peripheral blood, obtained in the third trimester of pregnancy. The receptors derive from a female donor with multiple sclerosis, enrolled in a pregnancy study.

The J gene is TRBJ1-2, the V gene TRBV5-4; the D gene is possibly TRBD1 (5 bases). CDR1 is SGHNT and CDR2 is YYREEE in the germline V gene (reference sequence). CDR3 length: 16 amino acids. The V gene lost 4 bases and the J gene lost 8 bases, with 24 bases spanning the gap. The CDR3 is CASSTTTRVMPVGYTF. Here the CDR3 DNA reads TGTGCCAGCAGCACTACTACCAGGGTAATGCCGGTCGGCTACACCTTC.

For the CDR3, the DNA is TGCAGCGCGGGACAGGGATTGAACACTGAAGCTTTCTTT. It is translated as CSAGQGLNTEAFF. The chain joins TRBV29-1 to TRBJ1-1, with 9 bases aligning to TRBD1. The CDR3 contains 13 residues. The germline V gene encodes CDR1 SQVTM and CDR2 ANQGSEA. Unmatched junction bases numbered 3, after V lost 7 bases and J lost 0 bases.

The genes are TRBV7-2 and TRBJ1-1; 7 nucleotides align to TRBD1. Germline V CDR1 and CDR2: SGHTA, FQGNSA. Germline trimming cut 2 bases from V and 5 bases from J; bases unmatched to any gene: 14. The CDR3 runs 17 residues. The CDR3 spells CASSLRGLGTGSTEAFF. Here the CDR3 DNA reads TGTGCCAGCAGCTTAAGGGGGCTTGGTACCGGAAGTACTGAAGCTTTCTTT.

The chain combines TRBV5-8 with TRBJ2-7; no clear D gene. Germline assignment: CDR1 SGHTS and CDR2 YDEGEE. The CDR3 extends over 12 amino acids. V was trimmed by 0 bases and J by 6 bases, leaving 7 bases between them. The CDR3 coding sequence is TGTGCCAGCAGCTTGGGATTCGGCGAGCAGTACTTC. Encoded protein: CASSLGFGEQYF.

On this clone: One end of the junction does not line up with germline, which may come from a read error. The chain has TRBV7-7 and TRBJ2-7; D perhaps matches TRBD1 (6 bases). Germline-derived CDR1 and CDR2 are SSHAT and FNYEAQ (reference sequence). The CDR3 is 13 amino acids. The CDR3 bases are TGTGCTAGCAGCTTACTCCTCCAGGGGGAGCAGTACTTC. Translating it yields CASSLLLQGEQYF.

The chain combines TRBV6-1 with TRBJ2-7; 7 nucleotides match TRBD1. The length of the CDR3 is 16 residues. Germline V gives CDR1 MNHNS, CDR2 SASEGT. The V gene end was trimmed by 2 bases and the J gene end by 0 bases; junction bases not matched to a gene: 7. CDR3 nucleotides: TGTGCCAGCAGTGAAAATGGTGGGGACAGCTCCTACGAGCAGTACTTC. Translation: CASSENGGDSSYEQYF.

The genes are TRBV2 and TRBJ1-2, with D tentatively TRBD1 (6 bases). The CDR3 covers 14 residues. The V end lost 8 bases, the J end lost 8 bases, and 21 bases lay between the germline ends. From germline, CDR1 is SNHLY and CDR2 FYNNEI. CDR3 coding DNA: TGTGCCAGCGACCGCGGGGGCGGGCTAAACGGCTACACCTTC. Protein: CASDRGGGLNGYTF.

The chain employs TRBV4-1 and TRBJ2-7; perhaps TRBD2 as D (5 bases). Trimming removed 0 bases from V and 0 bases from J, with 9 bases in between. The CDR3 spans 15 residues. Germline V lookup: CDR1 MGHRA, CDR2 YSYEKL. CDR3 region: CASSQDSDSSYEQYF. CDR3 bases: TGCGCCAGCAGCCAAGACTCGGACTCCTCCTACGAGCAGTACTTC.